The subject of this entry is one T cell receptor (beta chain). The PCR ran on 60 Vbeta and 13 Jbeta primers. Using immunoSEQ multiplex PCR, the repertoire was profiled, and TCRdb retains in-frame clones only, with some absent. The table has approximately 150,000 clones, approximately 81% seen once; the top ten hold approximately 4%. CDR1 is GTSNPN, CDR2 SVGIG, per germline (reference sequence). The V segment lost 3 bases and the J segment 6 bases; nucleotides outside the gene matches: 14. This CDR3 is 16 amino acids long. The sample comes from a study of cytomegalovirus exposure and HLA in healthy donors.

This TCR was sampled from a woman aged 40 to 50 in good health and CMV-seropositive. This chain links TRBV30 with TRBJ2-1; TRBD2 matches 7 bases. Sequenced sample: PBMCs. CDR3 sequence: CAWSELMGSGANEQFF. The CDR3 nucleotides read TGTGCCTGGAGCGAACTAATGGGGAGCGGGGCCAATGAGCAGTTCTTC.